The clone carrying this T cell receptor beta chain was seen at least ten times. This specimen comes from a study of patients and donors after allogeneic stem cell transplantation. CDR1 is LNHNV, CDR2 YYDKDF, per germline (reference sequence). The germline V and J ends were trimmed by 0 bases and 0 bases, with 7 bases remaining between them. This CDR3 has 15 residues. TCRdb reprocessed the RT-PCR reads with MiXCR, giving one entry per CDR3 protein. The sample carries roughly 880,000 distinct CDR3 sequences, roughly 17% recorded once. The sequence came from a human donor who was either an allogeneic HSCT recipient or a stem cell or donor lymphocyte infusion donor (not recorded which). It is not recorded whose cells these are; they may come from a transplant donor. The rearrangement joins TRBV15 to TRBJ2-3; D gene unclear. The specimen sequenced was blood, either unsorted or a sorted T cell fraction (not recorded which). CDR3 DNA: TGTGCCACCAGCAGAGACCGGTATAGCACAGATACGCAGTATTTT. It is translated as CATSRDRYSTDTQYF.